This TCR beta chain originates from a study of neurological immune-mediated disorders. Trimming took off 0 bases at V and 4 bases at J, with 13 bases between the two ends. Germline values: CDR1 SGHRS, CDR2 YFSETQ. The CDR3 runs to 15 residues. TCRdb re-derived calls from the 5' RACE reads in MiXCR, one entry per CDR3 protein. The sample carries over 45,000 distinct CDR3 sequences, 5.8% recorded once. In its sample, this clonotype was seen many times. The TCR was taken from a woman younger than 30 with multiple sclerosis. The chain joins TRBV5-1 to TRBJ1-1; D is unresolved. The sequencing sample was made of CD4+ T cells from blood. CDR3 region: CASSLEVRGITEAFF. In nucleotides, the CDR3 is TGCGCCAGCAGCTTGGAGGTTAGAGGGATCACTGAAGCTTTCTTT.